Listed here are 19 T cell receptor beta chains from one sample, sequenced in a study of cytomegalovirus exposure and HLA in healthy donors. A multiplex PCR was run with 60 Vbeta primers and 13 Jbeta primers. Here immunoSEQ multiplex PCR was the method, and the copy in TCRdb shows in-frame clones only, minus some. This table has approximately 220,000 clones, approximately 88% appearing once. Sequences were obtained from PBMCs. These receptors were obtained from a boy younger than 10 in good health and CMV-seronegative.

CDR3 region: CASSLAKNTEAFF. CDR3 bases: TGTGCCAGCAGCTTAGCCAAGAACACTGAAGCTTTCTTT. The rearrangement links TRBV7-9 to TRBJ1-1; no firm D call. This CDR3 contains 13 residues. The germline gives CDR1 SEHNR, CDR2 FQNEAQ (reference sequence). The germline V and J ends were trimmed by 0 bases and 1 base, with 3 bases remaining between them.

This clone appeared a single time. J is TRBJ2-1 and V is TRBV7-2; 8 bases are shared with TRBD2. Germline-derived CDR1 and CDR2 are SGHTA and FQGNSA. J was trimmed by 4 bases and V by 5 bases; bases with no gene match: 7. This CDR3 spans 15 amino acids. CDR3 protein: CASSPPPSGYNEQFF. CDR3 nucleotide sequence: TGTGCCAGCAGCCCACCCCCTAGCGGGTACAATGAGCAGTTCTTC.

The chain employs TRBV7-9 and TRBJ1-2; D is unclear. The CDR3 has 11 amino acids. Trimming cost V 7 bases and J 2 bases, with 5 bases left between them. Germline assignment: CDR1 SEHNR and CDR2 FQNEAQ (reference sequence). The DNA for the CDR3 is TGTGCCAGCACCGGGAACTATGGCTACACCTTC. This gives the protein CASTGNYGYTF. Drawing the rest from reference TRBV7-9 and TRBJ1-2, the complete variable domain is DTGVSQNPRHKITKRGQNVTFRCDPISEHNRLYWYRQTLGQGPEFLTYFQNEAQLEKSRLLSDRFSAERPKGSFSTLEIQRTEQGDSAMYLCASTGNYGYTFGSGTRLTVV.

The chain has TRBV28 and TRBJ2-5; D is unresolved. CDR1 and CDR2 from the germline V gene are MDHEN and SYDVKM. The CDR3 is made up of 11 amino acids. V dropped 6 bases and J dropped 4 bases, with 6 bases sitting between them. The CDR3 reads CASSPGETQYF. As DNA, the CDR3 is TGTGCCAGCAGCCCGGGAGAGACCCAGTACTTC. Drawing the rest from reference TRBV28 and TRBJ2-5, the complete variable domain is DVKVTQSSRYLVKRTGEKVFLECVQDMDHENMFWYRQDPGLGLRLIYFSYDVKMKEKGDIPEGYSVSREKKERFSLILESASTNQTSMYLCASSPGETQYFGPGTRLLVL.

This chain joins TRBV6-5 and TRBJ1-5; TRBD1 is a possible D gene (6 bases). The germline gives CDR1 MNHEY, CDR2 SVGAGI. The V end was cut by 11 bases, the J end by 6 bases, with 17 bases between. The CDR3 loop spans 13 amino acids. The CDR3 DNA is TGTGCCCTAGGGGGGGGAGGAAGTCAGCCCCAGCATTTT. It translates to CALGGGGSQPQHF.

J is TRBJ1-5 and V is TRBV29-1; D gene ambiguous. Germline V gene data show CDR1 as SQVTM and CDR2 as ANQGSEA. V was shortened by 2 bases and J by 0 bases, with 5 bases between the two germline ends. The CDR3 has 13 residues. The CDR3 is CSVETSSNQPQHF. The CDR3 coding sequence is TGCAGCGTTGAAACAAGTAGCAATCAGCCCCAGCATTTT.

This clone has only a few counts. The genes are TRBV9 and TRBJ1-2; D remains unclear. V lost 0 bases to trimming and J lost 7 bases, with 7 bases between them. This CDR3 region has 12 residues. Germline loops: CDR1 SGDLS, CDR2 YYNGEE. The CDR3 nucleotides read TGTGCCAGCAGCGTAGGAGGGTGTGGCTACACCTTC. Amino acid sequence: CASSVGGCGYTF.

The V gene is TRBV6-5, the J gene TRBJ2-3, with D maybe TRBD2 (5 bases). Germline CDR1 reads MNHEY; CDR2 reads SVGAGI. Deletions cut 5 bases from V and 5 bases from J, with 17 bases between. This CDR3 is built from 15 residues. DNA of the CDR3: TGTGCCAGCAGTCCCCCTGGCTCCCGGGGAGATACGCAGTATTTT. It codes for CASSPPGSRGDTQYF.

This clone was found once. The rearrangement uses TRBV29-1 and TRBJ1-1; D gene ambiguous. Germline V gives CDR1 SQVTM, CDR2 ANQGSEA. V lost 4 bases, J lost 0 bases, and 3 bases lay in between. CDR3 length: 11 residues. CDR3 DNA sequence: TGCAGCGTTGTTATGAACACTGAAGCTTTCTTT. Translating gives CSVVMNTEAFF.

The rearrangement joins TRBV7-9 to TRBJ2-3; D gene ambiguous. Germline CDR1 reads SEHNR; CDR2 reads FQNEAQ (reference sequence). Trimming took 3 bases from V and 2 from J, leaving 9 bases between them. The CDR3 spans 14 residues. CDR3 residues: CASSLSTATDTQYF. The CDR3 DNA reads as TGTGCCAGCAGCTTGAGTACAGCCACAGATACGCAGTATTTT.

The V call is TRBV19, the J call TRBJ1-1; a possible D gene is TRBD1 (5 bases). CDR3 length equals 15 residues. Deletions cut 3 bases from V and 0 bases from J, with 11 bases between. Germline V gene data show CDR1 as LNHDA and CDR2 as SQIVND (reference sequence). The CDR3 spells CASSIWGHVNTEAFF. CDR3 DNA sequence: TGTGCCAGTAGTATTTGGGGCCACGTGAACACTGAAGCTTTCTTT.

The rearrangement joins TRBV10-3 to TRBJ2-5; 7 bases agree with TRBD2. Matching the DNA end better, TRBJ2-7 makes the J call doubtful. CDR1 and CDR2 (germline): ENHRY, SYGVKD. The CDR3 extends over 14 amino acids. CDR3 sequence (DNA): TGTGCCATCAGTGACTCTAGCGGAGTCTACGAGCAGTACTTC. Protein: CAISDSSGVYEQYF.

The gene calls are TRBV19 and TRBJ1-5, with 8 bases matching TRBD1. In germline, CDR1 is LNHDA, CDR2 SQIVND (reference sequence). The length of the CDR3 is 14 residues. Trimming removed 9 bases from V and 4 bases from J; junction bases left unmatched: 8. As DNA, the CDR3 is TGTGCCAGCCAGACAGGGGCGTTTAATCAGCCCCAGCATTTT. Protein: CASQTGAFNQPQHF.

The chain carries TRBV11-1 and TRBJ2-2; 10 bases are shared with TRBD2. The CDR3 loop spans 16 amino acids. Germline lookup yields CDR1 SGHAT and CDR2 FQDESV (reference sequence). V gave up 5 bases and J gave up 3 bases; unmatched junction bases: 6. For the CDR3, the DNA is TGTGCCAGCAGCGGAAGGACTAGCGGTGACACCGGGGAGCTGTTTTTT. It translates to CASSGRTSGDTGELFF.

The chain links TRBV19 to TRBJ2-7; 8 bases agree with TRBD2. The germline CDR1 and CDR2 sequences are LNHDA and SQIVND (reference sequence). The V segment lost 5 bases and the J segment 2 bases; nucleotides outside the gene matches: 8. This CDR3 comprises 15 residues. The CDR3 region has the DNA TGTGCCAGTAGTCCCCGGCGGGGGGACGCCTACGAGCAGTACTTC. It translates to CASSPRRGDAYEQYF. Full variable domain (rest looked up from reference TRBV19 and TRBJ2-7): DGGITQSPKYLFRKEGQNVTLSCEQNLNHDAMYWYRQDPGQGLRLIYYSQIVNDFQKGDIAEGYSVSREKKESFPLTVTSAQKNPTAFYLCASSPRRGDAYEQYFGPGTRLTVT.

The chain couples TRBV7-9 to TRBJ2-1; 10 positions match TRBD2. Germline CDR1 reads SEHNR; CDR2 reads FQNEAQ (reference sequence). Trimming took 4 bases from V and 0 from J; bases not matched to a gene: 12. The CDR3 contains 19 residues. This CDR3 reads CASSSQRGSGRASYNEQFF. DNA of the CDR3: TGTGCCAGCAGCTCCCAACGGGGGAGCGGGAGGGCCTCCTACAATGAGCAGTTCTTC.

The chain carries TRBV6-5 and TRBJ1-2, with D possibly matching TRBD1 (6 bases). The germline V gene encodes CDR1 MNHEY and CDR2 SVGAGI. Trimming left V 6 bases short and J 6 bases short, with 11 bases between. The CDR3 spans 12 residues. The CDR3 sequence: CASSTGRHGYTF. DNA for the CDR3: TGTGCCAGCAGCACAGGGAGACATGGCTACACCTTC.

This chain joins TRBV2 and TRBJ2-1, with 9 positions matching TRBD2. The CDR3 has 14 amino acids. V trimming: 4 bases; J trimming: 7 bases; junction bases outside the gene matches: 5. Germline V gene sequence: CDR1 SNHLY, CDR2 FYNNEI. The CDR3 nucleotides read TGTGCCAGCAGTGGAGCGGGGGGTCTTAATGAGCAGTTCTTC. This codes for CASSGAGGLNEQFF.

This CDR3 is CSVTFRGGVYNEQFF. In nucleotides, the CDR3 is TGCAGCGTAACGTTTCGAGGGGGGGTGTACAATGAGCAGTTCTTC. The chain couples TRBV29-1 to TRBJ2-1; TRBD2 is a possible D gene (7 bases). V was shortened by 6 bases and J by 4 bases, with 19 bases between the two germline ends. The length of the CDR3 is 15 residues. Germline loops: CDR1 SQVTM, CDR2 ANQGSEA.